Included here is one T cell receptor beta chain sequence, with context. Its antigen is currently unknown. Every individual CD8+ T cell subset underwent sorting in triplicate at 280,000 or so cells apiece. CD45RO-CCR7+CD27+CD95- marked naive CD8+ T cells. With UMI labels, 5' RACE was used to prepare the TRB cDNA libraries. No DNA is given; TCRdb re-called the 5' RACE reads and lists each CDR3 protein once. This table lists tens of thousands of distinct CDR3 sequences. Looked up from germline, CDR1 is LGHNA and CDR2 is YSLEER. This CDR3 has 15 residues. This sample is drawn from a study of CXCR3-negative and CXCR3-positive naive CD8 T cells. Study findings and constraints: Similar TRBV-TRBJ usage was seen in naive cells (both CXCR3-negative and CXCR3-positive), but memory cells differed. Comparably high diversity was seen in both naive subsets, and much lower diversity in memory CD8+ cells. In CXCR3-positive naive cells, the TRB CDR3s were more hydrophobic than in CXCR3-negative naive cells.

The clonotype comes from a human donor in good health. Some clones in this sample may be carry-over from other donors' samples. The sequenced sample consisted of naive CXCR3+ CD8+ T cells from blood. Subset denoted: CD45RO-CCR7+CD27+CD95- naive CD8+ T cells expressing CXCR3 (TNR3+). The chain has TRBV4-3 and TRBJ2-1; checking the TCRdb D call of TRBD2 is not possible without DNA. CDR3 region: CASSQDSGTYNEQFF.